Listed below are T cell receptor beta chains from one sample, sequenced in a study of blood T cell repertoires in COVID-19. Repertoires were generated with immunoSEQ multiplex PCR, while TCRdb's copy carries only in-frame clones and drops some. The sample has 150,000 to 200,000 clones, approximately 90% seen once; the top ten hold about 22%. The sample consisted of peripheral blood. The receptors shown here come from a man in his 60s with active or convalescent COVID-19. The CDR3 runs from the conserved cysteine through the conserved F or W. The order of the fields is J gene, D gene, V gene, clone size, CDR3 DNA, CDR3 protein. The D gene is left open where the match is weak. Expanded clones get a size class; other rows say once, few or many, or leave the size out.

j_gene: TRBJ1-2
d_gene: NA
v_gene: TRBV6-5
abundance: NA
CDR3nt: TGTGCCAGCAGTTACGAGCCGTTGGACTATGGCTACACCTTC
CDR3aa: CASSYEPLDYGYTF

j_gene: TRBJ2-1
d_gene: TRBD2
v_gene: TRBV9
abundance: NA
CDR3nt: TGTGCCAGCAGCTACTTAGCGGGGGCCGGGTGGAATGAGCAGTTCTTC
CDR3aa: CASSYLAGAGWNEQFF

j_gene: TRBJ2-5
d_gene: NA
v_gene: TRBV4-1
abundance: NA
CDR3nt: TGCGCCAGCAGCCAATACGGTGGGATTGGAAGGGGACAAGAGACCCAGTACTTC
CDR3aa: CASSQYGGIGRGQETQYF

j_gene: TRBJ2-2
d_gene: NA
v_gene: TRBV6-6
abundance: NA
CDR3nt: TGTGCCAGCAGTTATTTGACGGGGTCGAACACCGGGGAGCTGTTTTTT
CDR3aa: CASSYLTGSNTGELFF

j_gene: TRBJ2-2
d_gene: NA
v_gene: TRBV6-6
abundance: NA
CDR3nt: TGTGCCAGCAGTTACTCGTCGCAGGGTCTTTCCGGGGAGCTGTTTTTT
CDR3aa: CASSYSSQGLSGELFF

j_gene: TRBJ1-2
d_gene: NA
v_gene: TRBV4-1
abundance: NA
CDR3nt: TGCGCCAGCAGCCAAGTGACAGGCGCGAGGGGCTACACCTTC
CDR3aa: CASSQVTGARGYTF

j_gene: TRBJ1-6
d_gene: NA
v_gene: TRBV6-5
abundance: NA
CDR3nt: TGTGCCAGCAGTTACGACAGAAGGAATTCACCCCTCCACTTT
CDR3aa: CASSYDRRNSPLHF

j_gene: TRBJ2-3
d_gene: NA
v_gene: TRBV4-1
abundance: NA
CDR3nt: TGCGCCAGCAGCGCGGGGAGACTCCTAGGCGACAGGGTAAACACAGATACGCAGTATTTT
CDR3aa: CASSAGRLLGDRVNTDTQYF

j_gene: TRBJ2-3
d_gene: NA
v_gene: TRBV7-3
abundance: NA
CDR3nt: TGTGCCAGCAGTTCCAGGGAAACAGATACGCAGTATTTT
CDR3aa: CASSSRETDTQYF

j_gene: TRBJ1-3
d_gene: NA
v_gene: TRBV3-1/TRBV3-2
abundance: NA
CDR3nt: TGTGCCAGCAGCCGAGGGTCGGGAAACACCATATATTTT
CDR3aa: CASSRGSGNTIYF

j_gene: TRBJ1-3
d_gene: TRBD1
v_gene: TRBV2
abundance: NA
CDR3nt: TGTGCCAGCAGCGTACAGGGGGCGGGAAACACCATATATTTT
CDR3aa: CASSVQGAGNTIYF

j_gene: TRBJ1-2
d_gene: TRBD1
v_gene: TRBV5-1
abundance: NA
CDR3nt: TGCGCCAGCAGCTTGGAAGGGACAGGGAAGAAGCGGACCTTC
CDR3aa: CASSLEGTGKKRTF

j_gene: TRBJ1-1
d_gene: NA
v_gene: TRBV5-1
abundance: NA
CDR3nt: TGCGCCAGTAGCTTACAGGGAATGGGTTCGACTGAAGCTTTCTTT
CDR3aa: CASSLQGMGSTEAFF

j_gene: TRBJ1-2
d_gene: TRBD1
v_gene: TRBV11-2
abundance: NA
CDR3nt: TGTGCCAGCAGCTTAGGGGTAGGGGGCAGCTATGGCTACACCTTC
CDR3aa: CASSLGVGGSYGYTF

j_gene: TRBJ1-2
d_gene: TRBD1
v_gene: TRBV28
abundance: once
CDR3nt: TGTGCCAGCAGTTTCAGGGGGGCTAACTATGGCTACACCTTC
CDR3aa: CASSFRGANYGYTF

j_gene: TRBJ1-2
d_gene: NA
v_gene: TRBV7-2
abundance: NA
CDR3nt: TGTGCCAGCAGCTTAGATCGGGGGAACTATGGCTACACCTTC
CDR3aa: CASSLDRGNYGYTF

j_gene: TRBJ1-5
d_gene: TRBD1
v_gene: TRBV24-1
abundance: NA
CDR3nt: TGTGCCACCAGTGACCGTAAACAGGGGAGCAATCAGCCCCAGCATTTT
CDR3aa: CATSDRKQGSNQPQHF

j_gene: TRBJ2-5
d_gene: NA
v_gene: TRBV2
abundance: NA
CDR3nt: TGTGCCAGCAGACGGGACGGACTAAGACGCCAAGAGACCCAGTACTTC
CDR3aa: CASRRDGLRRQETQYF

j_gene: TRBJ1-2
d_gene: TRBD1
v_gene: TRBV29-1
abundance: NA
CDR3nt: TGCAGCGTAATGGACAGGGCTGTTGGCACCTTC
CDR3aa: CSVMDRAVGTF

j_gene: TRBJ1-2
d_gene: NA
v_gene: TRBV6-4
abundance: NA
CDR3nt: TGTGCCAGCAGTGACTGGGGCAGGGGCAACTATGGCTACACCTTC
CDR3aa: CASSDWGRGNYGYTF

j_gene: TRBJ1-3
d_gene: TRBD1
v_gene: TRBV9
abundance: NA
CDR3nt: TGTGCCAGCAGCCCTTACGGGACAGGGCTTGTCGCTGGAAACACCATATATTTT
CDR3aa: CASSPYGTGLVAGNTIYF

j_gene: TRBJ2-5
d_gene: TRBD2
v_gene: TRBV9
abundance: NA
CDR3nt: TGTGCCAGCAGCCTTGCGGGGGGGCCCGGCCTTGGAGAGACCCAGTACTTC
CDR3aa: CASSLAGGPGLGETQYF

j_gene: TRBJ1-2
d_gene: NA
v_gene: TRBV5-1
abundance: NA
CDR3nt: TGCGCCAGCAGCTTGCTCCAGGCTGAAGATGGCTACACCTTC
CDR3aa: CASSLLQAEDGYTF

j_gene: TRBJ2-7
d_gene: NA
v_gene: TRBV20-1
abundance: NA
CDR3nt: TGCAGTGCCCCAGGAAACTACGAGCAGTACTTC
CDR3aa: CSAPGNYEQYF

j_gene: TRBJ2-7
d_gene: TRBD2
v_gene: TRBV6-1
abundance: NA
CDR3nt: TGTGCCAGCAGTGGAACCTTGGGACTAGCCACGTTGGAGCAGTACTTC
CDR3aa: CASSGTLGLATLEQYF

j_gene: TRBJ2-6
d_gene: TRBD1
v_gene: TRBV4-2
abundance: NA
CDR3nt: TGTGCCAGCAGCTACTCTCCTGTGACAGGGGGCCCCACGGGAGACAACGTCCTGACTTTC
CDR3aa: CASSYSPVTGGPTGDNVLTF

j_gene: TRBJ2-7
d_gene: NA
v_gene: TRBV6-4
abundance: NA
CDR3nt: TGTGCCAGCAGTGGGGGGGTTACCCTCCACGAGCAGTACTTC
CDR3aa: CASSGGVTLHEQYF

j_gene: TRBJ2-1
d_gene: TRBD2
v_gene: TRBV11-3
abundance: NA
CDR3nt: TGTGCCAGCAGCTTACAGCGGGACCATGAGCAGTTCTTC
CDR3aa: CASSLQRDHEQFF

j_gene: TRBJ1-1
d_gene: TRBD1
v_gene: TRBV27
abundance: NA
CDR3nt: TGTGCCACTCGCCCTGACAGGGATAACACTGAAGCTTTCTTT
CDR3aa: CATRPDRDNTEAFF

j_gene: TRBJ1-1
d_gene: NA
v_gene: TRBV6-2/TRBV6-3
abundance: NA
CDR3nt: TGTGCCAGCAGTTCGCAGGGAGGTACTGAAGCTTTCTTT
CDR3aa: CASSSQGGTEAFF

j_gene: TRBJ2-5
d_gene: NA
v_gene: TRBV5-1
abundance: NA
CDR3nt: TGCGCCAGCAGGGAACAGAAAGAGACCCAGTACTTC
CDR3aa: CASREQKETQYF

j_gene: TRBJ1-6
d_gene: NA
v_gene: TRBV11-2
abundance: NA
CDR3nt: TGTGCCAGCAGCTCCGACGGGGGGGGTGGTTCACCCCTCCACTTT
CDR3aa: CASSSDGGGGSPLHF

j_gene: TRBJ1-4
d_gene: NA
v_gene: TRBV9
abundance: few
CDR3nt: TGTGCCAGCAGCGCCCGAGCCCAGGGAACTTCCCGAACTTCGAAATTCCGTTTTTTT
CDR3aa: CASSARAQGTSRTSKFRFF

j_gene: TRBJ1-2
d_gene: TRBD1
v_gene: TRBV5-5
abundance: NA
CDR3nt: TGTGCCAGCAGCTTCGGACAGGACCGTCCCTACACCTTC
CDR3aa: CASSFGQDRPYTF

j_gene: TRBJ2-1
d_gene: TRBD1
v_gene: TRBV27
abundance: NA
CDR3nt: TGTGCCAGCAGTTTGGGAAGGGGGCTGAATGAGCAGTTCTTC
CDR3aa: CASSLGRGLNEQFF